The 20 T cell receptor beta chains below come from one sample, sequenced in a study of blood T cell repertoires in COVID-19. The assay was immunoSEQ multiplex PCR, and TCRdb's table has in-frame clones only and misses some. The sample has 240,000 or so clones, roughly 86% seen once. The specimen was peripheral blood. The receptors were sampled from a woman aged 25 to 39 with acute or convalescent COVID-19.

The genes are TRBV29-1 and TRBJ2-7; D gene uncertain. The CDR3 contains 13 residues. The germline CDR1 and CDR2 sequences are SQVTM and ANQGSEA. Trimming pared 2 bases from V and 0 bases from J, leaving 8 bases between. The CDR3 DNA reads TGCAGCGTTGAACAGGTCAACTCCTACGAGCAGTACTTC. Residues: CSVEQVNSYEQYF.

This clone showed up just once. The genes are TRBV30 and TRBJ1-5; TRBD1 matches at 8 bases. Germline V gene lookup returns CDR1 GTSNPN and CDR2 SVGIG (reference sequence). The CDR3 contains 18 residues. V lost 2 bases to trimming and J lost 1 base; unmatched junction nucleotides: 13. In DNA, the CDR3 is TGTGCCTGGAGTCGAGGAGCCACAGGGGGGGGGAGCAATCAGCCCCAGCATTTT. This sequence encodes CAWSRGATGGGSNQPQHF.

The chain is built from TRBV3-1 (or the pseudogene TRBV3-2) and TRBJ1-5, with TRBD1 identical over 9 bases. CDR1 and CDR2 from the germline V gene are LGHDT and YNNKEL (reference sequence). The CDR3 consists of 16 residues. Trimming cost V 3 bases and J 7 bases; bases outside gene matches: 10. The CDR3 nucleotides are TGTGCCAGCAGCCATCCCGGGACAGGGAAAGAACAGCCCCAGCATTTT. The encoded protein is CASSHPGTGKEQPQHF.

The rearrangement joins TRBV2 to TRBJ1-1; D may be TRBD1 (5 bases). With 6 bases removed from V and 1 base from J, the gap between germline ends came to 18 bases. Per the germline V gene, CDR1 is SNHLY and CDR2 is FYNNEI. This CDR3 spans 16 amino acids. CDR3 coding DNA: TGTGCCAGCAGCCCGGGGGGGGGTCGGGCGAACACTGAAGCTTTCTTT. Residues: CASSPGGGRANTEAFF.

The chain couples TRBV6-5 to TRBJ2-2, with 8 nucleotides matching TRBD1. Germline CDR1 is MNHEY and CDR2 is SVGAGI. CDR3 size: 14 residues. J was trimmed by 2 bases and V by 6 bases; bases with no gene match: 2. CDR3 loop: CASRTGANTGELFF. The CDR3 DNA is TGTGCCAGCAGGACAGGGGCTAACACCGGGGAGCTGTTTTTT.

This chain joins TRBV4-3 and TRBJ1-4; D not certain. V was shortened by 1 base and J by 10 bases, with 13 bases between the two germline ends. This CDR3 is built from 14 residues. Germline V CDR1 and CDR2: LGHNA, YSLEER. The CDR3 nucleotides are TGCGCCAGCAGCCAAGGGGCAGAAGCCGGAAAACTGTTTTTT. This encodes CASSQGAEAGKLFF.

V and J are TRBV24-1 and TRBJ2-1, with D perhaps TRBD2 (6 bases). The length of the CDR3 is 14 residues. CDR1 and CDR2 from the germline V gene are KGHDR and SFDVKD. The germline V and J ends were trimmed by 3 bases and 8 bases, with 13 bases remaining between them. CDR3 in DNA: TGTGCCACCAGTGATCAGGGACTCTCTGATGAGCAGTTCTTC. This translates into CATSDQGLSDEQFF.

This rearrangement joins TRBV5-1 to TRBJ2-1, with 13 nucleotides matching TRBD2. The J segment lost 4 bases and the V segment lost 0 bases, leaving 7 bases of the junction unmatched. Per the germline V gene, CDR1 is SGHRS and CDR2 is YFSETQ. This CDR3 is 18 amino acids long. CDR3 loop: CASSLELAGGIIYNEQFF. In DNA, the CDR3 is TGCGCCAGCAGCTTGGAACTAGCGGGAGGGATTATATACAATGAGCAGTTCTTC.

The rearrangement uses TRBV6-2 or TRBV6-3 and TRBJ2-2, with D unresolved. This CDR3 is built from 15 residues. V was pared by 0 bases and J by 6 bases, with 11 bases between. Germline-derived CDR1 and CDR2 are MNHEY and SVGEGT. DNA for the CDR3: TGTGCCAGCAGTTACTCGAGCGTCCGGGCCGGGGAGCTGTTTTTT. Amino acid sequence: CASSYSSVRAGELFF.

The chain uses TRBV5-4 and TRBJ2-2; 7 bases match TRBD1. The CDR3 covers 16 residues. Germline V gives CDR1 SGHNT, CDR2 YYREEE (reference sequence). With V trimmed by 1 base and J by 4 bases, 7 bases remained unmatched. The CDR3 DNA follows: TGTGCCAGCAGCTTGCAAGGGGGCGAGGGCACCGGGGAGCTGTTTTTT. It is translated as CASSLQGGEGTGELFF. Looking up the rest from reference TRBV5-4 and TRBJ2-2 gives the full variable domain: ETGVTQSPTHLIKTRGQQVTLRCSSQSGHNTVSWYQQALGQGPQFIFQYYREEENGRGNFPPRFSGLQFPNYSSELNVNALELDDSALYLCASSLQGGEGTGELFFGEGSRLTVL.

V usage is TRBV19 and J usage is TRBJ2-2, with D maybe TRBD2 (6 bases). The CDR3 totals 13 residues. The germline V gene encodes CDR1 LNHDA and CDR2 SQIVND (reference sequence). V was clipped by 7 bases and J by 7 bases, with 13 bases between them. The CDR3, as DNA: TGTGCCAGTACTTCCGGGGGAGTCGGGGAGCTGTTTTTT. It is translated as CASTSGGVGELFF.

This chain uses TRBV10-3 with TRBJ2-2, with 8 bases aligning to TRBD1. CDR3 length: 17 amino acids. CDR1 ENHRY and CDR2 SYGVKD come from the germline V gene. Losses at the gene ends were 6 bases for V and 1 base for J; bases not matched to a gene: 10. CDR3 sequence: CAISPAPGTGNTGELFF. CDR3 coding DNA: TGTGCCATCAGCCCTGCCCCGGGGACAGGGAACACCGGGGAGCTGTTTTTT.

This clone was observed a single time. This rearrangement joins TRBV3-1 (or the pseudogene TRBV3-2) to TRBJ2-7, with D uncertain. In germline, CDR1 is LGHDT, CDR2 YNNKEL (reference sequence). V was clipped by 1 base and J by 5 bases, with 6 bases between them. The CDR3 contains 12 residues. The CDR3 DNA sequence: TGTGCCAGCAGCCAAGTTCTAGACGAGCAGTACTTC. It is translated as CASSQVLDEQYF.

V usage is TRBV4-3 and J usage is TRBJ2-5; D not resolved. The CDR3 runs to 12 residues. Deletions cut 0 bases from V and 5 bases from J, with 4 bases between. Germline loops: CDR1 LGHNA, CDR2 YSLEER. CDR3 sequence: CASSQDEETQYF. In DNA, the CDR3 is TGCGCCAGCAGCCAAGATGAGGAGACCCAGTACTTC.

This chain joins TRBV18 and TRBJ2-1; D possibly corresponds to TRBD2 (7 bases). The germline V gene has CDR1 KGHSH and CDR2 LQKENI. This CDR3 comprises 15 residues. The V gene lost 6 bases and the J gene lost 7 bases, with 19 bases spanning the gap. The CDR3 DNA follows: TGTGCCAGCTCCCCTAGGGGGGAGGGCCGTAATGAGCAGTTCTTC. Amino acids: CASSPRGEGRNEQFF.

In DNA, the CDR3 is TGTGCCAGCATGACATGGTCGAGCTCTGGGGCCAACGTCCTGACTTTC. This translates into CASMTWSSSGANVLTF. This chain links TRBV11-2 with TRBJ2-6; D call uncertain. This CDR3 contains 16 residues. Trimming took 7 bases from V and 0 from J, leaving 13 bases between them. Germline assignment: CDR1 SGHAT and CDR2 FQNNGV.

The chain carries TRBV7-2 and TRBJ2-7; TRBD2 agrees at 12 bases. The CDR3 spans 14 residues. V dropped 3 bases and J dropped 3; count of bases not matched to a gene: 0. Germline CDR1 reads SGHTA; CDR2 reads FQGNSA. The CDR3 reads CASSLGLAGYEQYF. The CDR3 nucleotides are TGTGCCAGCAGCTTGGGACTAGCGGGCTACGAGCAGTACTTC. The variable domain in full, with the rest retrieved from reference TRBV7-2 and TRBJ2-7, is GAGVSQSPSNKVTEKGKDVELRCDPISGHTALYWYRQSLGQGLEFLIYFQGNSAPDKSGLPSDRFSAERTGGSVSTLTIQRTQQEDSAVYLCASSLGLAGYEQYFGPGTRLTVT.

Only one count was recorded for this clone. CDR3 sequence: CASSYPHRAEAFF. The CDR3 region has the DNA TGTGCCAGCAGTTACCCCCACAGAGCTGAAGCTTTCTTT. The V call is TRBV6-2 or TRBV6-3, the J call TRBJ1-1; D gene uncertain. CDR1 is MNHEY and CDR2 is SVGEGT in the germline V gene. The CDR3 is 13 amino acids. Between the trimmed V and J ends, which lost 2 bases and 6 bases, there was a span of 10 bases.

The chain has TRBV7-9 and TRBJ2-1, with a possible D match to TRBD2 (6 bases). Germline lookup yields CDR1 SEHNR and CDR2 FQNEAQ (reference sequence). There are 16 residues in the CDR3. V was pared by 5 bases and J by 2 bases, with 16 bases between. This CDR3 reads CASSPANGSTYNEQFF. For the CDR3, the DNA is TGTGCCAGCAGCCCGGCAAACGGGAGTACCTACAATGAGCAGTTCTTC. Full variable domain (outside the CDR3, taken from reference TRBV7-9 and TRBJ2-1): DTGVSQNPRHKITKRGQNVTFRCDPISEHNRLYWYRQTLGQGPEFLTYFQNEAQLEKSRLLSDRFSAERPKGSFSTLEIQRTEQGDSAMYLCASSPANGSTYNEQFFGPGTRLTVL.

This rearrangement joins TRBV24-1 to TRBJ1-2; a weak D match, TRBD1 (6 bases). The germline CDR1 and CDR2 sequences are KGHDR and SFDVKD. This CDR3 region has 13 residues. Trimming cost V 5 bases and J 4 bases, with 10 bases left between them. Here the CDR3 reads CATSAGHLYGYTF. The CDR3 nucleotides are TGTGCCACCAGTGCGGGACACCTCTATGGCTACACCTTC.